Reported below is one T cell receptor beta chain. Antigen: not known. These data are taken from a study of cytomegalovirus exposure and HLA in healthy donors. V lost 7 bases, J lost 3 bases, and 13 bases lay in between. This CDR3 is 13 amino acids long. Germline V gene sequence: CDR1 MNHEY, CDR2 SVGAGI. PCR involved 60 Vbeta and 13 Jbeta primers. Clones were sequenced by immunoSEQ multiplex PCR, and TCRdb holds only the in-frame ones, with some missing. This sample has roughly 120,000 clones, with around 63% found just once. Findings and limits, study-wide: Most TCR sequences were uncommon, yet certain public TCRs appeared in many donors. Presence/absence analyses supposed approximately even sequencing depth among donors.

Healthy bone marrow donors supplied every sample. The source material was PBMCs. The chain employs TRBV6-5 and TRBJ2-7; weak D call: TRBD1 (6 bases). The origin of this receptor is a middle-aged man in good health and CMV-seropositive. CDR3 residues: CASKFDRYYEQYF. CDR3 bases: TGTGCCAGCAAGTTCGACAGGTACTACGAGCAGTACTTC.